Listed below are T cell receptor beta chains from one sample, sequenced in a study of CD8 T cells in Susac syndrome. Via MiXCR, TCRdb re-called the immunoSEQ multiplex PCR reads, giving one row per CDR3 protein. The sample consists of about 100,000 distinct CDR3 sequences, approximately 95% of them appearing once. Sequencing input: CD8+ T cells from PBMCs. The source is a human donor with Susac syndrome. CDR3s include the opening cysteine and the closing phenylalanine or tryptophan. Fields, in order: D gene, V gene, J gene, clone size, CDR3 protein, CDR3 DNA. D genes are given only for firm matches. Clone size, where shown, is once, few, many, or a class for clones that have expanded.

NA,TRBV9,TRBJ1-2,NA,CASSVTGYGYTF,TGTGCCAGCAGCGTTACAGGATATGGCTACACCTTC
NA,TRBV9,TRBJ2-1,NA,CASSVVSTSYNEQFF,TGTGCCAGCAGCGTAGTGTCCACCTCCTACAATGAGCAGTTCTTC
NA,TRBV5-1,TRBJ2-1,NA,CASSLHDRSEEQFF,TGCGCCAGCAGCCTGCACGACAGGTCCGAAGAGCAGTTCTTC
NA,TRBV28,TRBJ2-2,NA,CASNPTTANTGELFF,TGTGCCAGCAATCCGACGACCGCGAACACCGGGGAGCTGTTTTTT
NA,TRBV20-1,TRBJ2-5,NA,CSARMPGQIETQYF,TGCAGTGCTAGGATGCCAGGGCAAATAGAGACCCAGTACTTC
NA,TRBV7-9,TRBJ2-3,NA,CASPMAGAPTDTQYF,TGTGCCAGCCCGATGGCGGGGGCCCCCACAGATACGCAGTATTTT
TRBD2,TRBV12-3/TRBV12-4,TRBJ2-5,NA,CASRILAEETQYF,TGTGCCAGCAGAATACTAGCGGAAGAGACCCAGTACTTC
NA,TRBV7-8,TRBJ2-2,few,CASSPQNTGELFF,TGTGCCAGCAGTCCTCAAAACACCGGGGAGCTGTTTTTT
NA,TRBV23-1,TRBJ2-7,NA,CASSQPPRAPPYYYEQYF,TGCGCCAGCAGTCAACCACCTCGGGCCCCACCATATTACTACGAGCAGTACTTC
NA,TRBV6-5,TRBJ2-2,NA,CASSYDGGRTGELFF,TGTGCCAGCAGTTACGACGGGGGGCGGACCGGGGAGCTGTTTTTT
TRBD2,TRBV4-1,TRBJ2-1,NA,CASSRGTSGRGEQFF,TGCGCCAGCAGCCGAGGGACTAGCGGGAGAGGTGAGCAGTTCTTC
NA,TRBV29-1,TRBJ2-7,NA,CSVAPHKTSYEQYF,TGCAGCGTTGCCCCCCATAAGACCTCCTACGAGCAGTACTTC
TRBD1,TRBV7-8,TRBJ1-2,NA,CASSFRQGVDGYTF,TGTGCCAGCAGCTTCCGACAGGGGGTAGATGGCTACACCTTC
NA,TRBV29-1,TRBJ2-1,NA,CSVAGLGLSEQFF,TGCAGCGTGGCGGGATTAGGTTTATCGGAGCAGTTCTTC
NA,TRBV20-1,TRBJ1-2,once,CSATGITNPRDGYTF,TGCAGTGCGACGGGAATTACAAATCCCCGGGATGGCTACACCTTC
TRBD2,TRBV5-4,TRBJ2-2,NA,CASSVRTSGTGELFF,TGTGCCAGCAGCGTCCGGACTAGCGGCACCGGGGAGCTGTTTTTT
NA,TRBV12-3/TRBV12-4,TRBJ1-6,NA,CASGSSYNSPLHF,TGTGCCAGCGGCTCGTCCTATAATTCACCCCTCCACTTT
NA,TRBV25-1,TRBJ1-2,NA,CASREQGSGNYGYTF,TGTGCCAGCAGGGAACAGGGATCGGGGAACTATGGCTACACCTTC
TRBD2,TRBV9,TRBJ2-3,NA,CASSVVSGGTTDTQYF,TGTGCCAGCAGCGTAGTGAGCGGGGGGACCACAGATACGCAGTATTTT
NA,TRBV24-1,TRBJ2-5,NA,CATSDGWTQYF,TGTGCCACCAGTGATGGGTGGACCCAGTACTTC
TRBD2,TRBV13,TRBJ2-1,NA,CASSPGGNEQFF,TGTGCCAGCAGCCCCGGGGGGAATGAGCAGTTCTTC
NA,TRBV3-1,TRBJ1-1,NA,CASSLSAGTQAFF,TGTGCCAGCAGCCTATCCGCCGGGACTCAAGCTTTCTTT
NA,TRBV4-1,TRBJ1-1,NA,CASSQPSGTVSMNTEAFF,TGCGCCAGCAGCCAACCCTCCGGGACCGTAAGCATGAACACTGAAGCTTTCTTT
TRBD2,TRBV5-1,TRBJ2-3,NA,CASSLEVASGADTQYF,TGCGCCAGCAGCTTGGAGGTTGCTAGCGGGGCAGATACGCAGTATTTT
NA,TRBV18,TRBJ1-1,NA,CASSPGAGTEAFF,TGTGCCAGCTCACCGGGGGCAGGAACTGAAGCTTTCTTT
TRBD2,TRBV20-1,TRBJ2-5,NA,CSANGGGYHPDQETQYF,TGCAGTGCTAACGGCGGGGGGTACCACCCAGACCAAGAGACCCAGTACTTC
NA,TRBV2,TRBJ2-5,NA,CASSEGFGQETQYF,TGTGCCAGCAGTGAGGGGTTCGGGCAAGAGACCCAGTACTTC
NA,TRBV7-9,TRBJ1-1,NA,CASSPTDSYNTEAFF,TGTGCCAGCAGCCCCACTGACAGTTATAACACTGAAGCTTTCTTT
NA,TRBV9,TRBJ1-4,NA,CASSPRDTTNEKLFF,TGTGCCAGCAGCCCACGGGACACAACTAATGAAAAACTGTTTTTT
NA,TRBV12-3/TRBV12-4,TRBJ1-1,NA,CASSYSMNTEAFF,TGTGCCAGCAGTTACAGTATGAACACTGAAGCTTTCTTT
NA,TRBV18,TRBJ2-7,NA,CASSPAEKEQYF,TGTGCCAGCTCACCGGCGGAGAAAGAGCAGTACTTC
TRBD2,TRBV12-3/TRBV12-4,TRBJ2-2,NA,CASSGTNTGELFF,TGTGCCAGTAGCGGGACGAACACCGGGGAGCTGTTTTTT
NA,TRBV4-1,TRBJ1-2,NA,CASGHGRVTSGYTF,TGCGCCAGCGGCCACGGAAGGGTAACCTCAGGCTACACCTTC
NA,TRBV20-1,TRBJ2-2,NA,CSARDVSGDTGELFF,TGCAGTGCTAGAGATGTATCGGGGGACACCGGGGAGCTGTTTTTT
NA,TRBV12-3/TRBV12-4,TRBJ2-5,NA,CASSLPSGSQETQYF,TGTGCCAGCAGCCTCCCCTCGGGCTCTCAAGAGACCCAGTACTTC